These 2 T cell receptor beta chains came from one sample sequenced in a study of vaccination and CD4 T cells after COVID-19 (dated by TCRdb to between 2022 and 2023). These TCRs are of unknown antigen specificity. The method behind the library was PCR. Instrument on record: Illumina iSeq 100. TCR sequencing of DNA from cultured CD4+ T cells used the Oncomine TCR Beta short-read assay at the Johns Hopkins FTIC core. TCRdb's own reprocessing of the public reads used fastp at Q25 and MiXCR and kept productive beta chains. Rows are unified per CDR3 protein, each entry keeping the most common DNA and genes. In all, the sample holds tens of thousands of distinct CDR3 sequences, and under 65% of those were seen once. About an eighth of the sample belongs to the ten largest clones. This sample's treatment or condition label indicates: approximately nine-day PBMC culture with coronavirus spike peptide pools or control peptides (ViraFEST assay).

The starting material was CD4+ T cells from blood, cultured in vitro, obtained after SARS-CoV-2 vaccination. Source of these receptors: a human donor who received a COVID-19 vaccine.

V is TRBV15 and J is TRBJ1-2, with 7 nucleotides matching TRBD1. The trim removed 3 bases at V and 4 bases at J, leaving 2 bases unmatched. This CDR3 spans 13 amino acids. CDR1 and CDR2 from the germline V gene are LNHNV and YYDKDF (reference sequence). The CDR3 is CATSRGTAYGYTF. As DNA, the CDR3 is TGTGCCACCAGCAGGGGGACAGCCTATGGCTACACCTTC.

The CDR3 protein is CATSDSRESYTDTQYF. The CDR3, as DNA: TGTGCCACCAGTGACTCCCGGGAGTCCTACACAGATACGCAGTATTTT. V gene TRBV24-1 combines with J gene TRBJ2-3; tentative D call: TRBD2 (6 bases). The CDR3 is 16 amino acids. CDR1 is KGHDR and CDR2 is SFDVKD in the germline V gene. Trimming took off 4 bases at V and 2 bases at J, with 15 bases between the two ends.